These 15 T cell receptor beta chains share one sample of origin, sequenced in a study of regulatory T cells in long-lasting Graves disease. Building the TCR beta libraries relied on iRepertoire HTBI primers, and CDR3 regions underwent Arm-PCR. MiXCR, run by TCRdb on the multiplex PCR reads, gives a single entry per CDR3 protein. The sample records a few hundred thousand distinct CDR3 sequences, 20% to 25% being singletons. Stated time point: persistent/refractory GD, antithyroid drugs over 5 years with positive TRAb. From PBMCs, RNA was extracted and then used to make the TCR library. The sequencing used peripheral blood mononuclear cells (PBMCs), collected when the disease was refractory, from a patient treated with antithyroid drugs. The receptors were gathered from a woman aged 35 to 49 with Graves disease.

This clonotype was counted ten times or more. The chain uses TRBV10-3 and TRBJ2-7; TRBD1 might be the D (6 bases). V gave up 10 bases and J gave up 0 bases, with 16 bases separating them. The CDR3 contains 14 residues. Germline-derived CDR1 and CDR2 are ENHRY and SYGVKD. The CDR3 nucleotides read TGTGCCACCGACCAGGACAGAAACTCCTACGAGCAGTACTTC. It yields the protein CATDQDRNSYEQYF.

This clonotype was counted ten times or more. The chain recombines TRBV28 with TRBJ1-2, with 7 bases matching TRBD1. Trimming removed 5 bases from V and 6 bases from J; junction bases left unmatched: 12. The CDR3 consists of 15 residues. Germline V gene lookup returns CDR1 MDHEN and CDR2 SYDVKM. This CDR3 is CASSTNSDREDGYTF. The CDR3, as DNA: TGTGCCAGCAGTACCAACAGTGACAGGGAGGATGGCTACACCTTC.

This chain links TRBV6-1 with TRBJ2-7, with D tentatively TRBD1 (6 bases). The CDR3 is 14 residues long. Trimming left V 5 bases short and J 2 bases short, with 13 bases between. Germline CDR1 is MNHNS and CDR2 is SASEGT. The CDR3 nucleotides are TGTGCCAGCAGTCCGCAGGGGTTCCCCTACGAGCAGTACTTC. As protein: CASSPQGFPYEQYF.

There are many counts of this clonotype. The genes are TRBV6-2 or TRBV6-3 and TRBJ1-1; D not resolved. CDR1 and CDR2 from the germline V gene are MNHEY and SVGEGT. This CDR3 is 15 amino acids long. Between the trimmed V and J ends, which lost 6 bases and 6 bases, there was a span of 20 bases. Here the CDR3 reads CASRPWTSPRAEAFF. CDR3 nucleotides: TGTGCCAGCAGACCCTGGACTTCCCCGCGCGCTGAAGCTTTCTTT.

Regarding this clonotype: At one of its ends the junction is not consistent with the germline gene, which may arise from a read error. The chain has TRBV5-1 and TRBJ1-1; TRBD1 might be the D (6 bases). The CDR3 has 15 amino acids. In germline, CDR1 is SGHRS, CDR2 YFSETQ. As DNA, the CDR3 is TGCGCCAGCAGCTTGGCCGGGGGCGCCGGGCCTGAAGCTCTCTTT. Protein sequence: CASSLAGGAGPEALF.

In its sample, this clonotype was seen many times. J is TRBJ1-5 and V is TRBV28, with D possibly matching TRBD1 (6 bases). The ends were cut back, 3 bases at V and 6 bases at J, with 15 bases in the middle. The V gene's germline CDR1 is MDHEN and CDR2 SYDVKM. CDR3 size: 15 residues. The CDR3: CASSFSGATTQPQHF. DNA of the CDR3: TGTGCCAGCAGTTTCTCGGGGGCAACCACTCAGCCCCAGCATTTT.

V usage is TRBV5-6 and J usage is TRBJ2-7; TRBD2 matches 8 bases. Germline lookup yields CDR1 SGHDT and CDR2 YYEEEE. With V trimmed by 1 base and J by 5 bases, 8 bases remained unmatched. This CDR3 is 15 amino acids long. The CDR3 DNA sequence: TGTGCCAGCAGCTTGTATACGGGAGGGCCTAACGAGCAGTACTTC. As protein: CASSLYTGGPNEQYF.

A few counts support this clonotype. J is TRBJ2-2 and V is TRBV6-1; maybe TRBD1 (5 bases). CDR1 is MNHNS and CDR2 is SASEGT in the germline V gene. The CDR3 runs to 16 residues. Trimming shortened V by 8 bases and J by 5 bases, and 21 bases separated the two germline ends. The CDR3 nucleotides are TGTGCCAGCGTCAGATTCAGGGTAATCGGTACCGGGGAGCTGTTTTTT. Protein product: CASVRFRVIGTGELFF.

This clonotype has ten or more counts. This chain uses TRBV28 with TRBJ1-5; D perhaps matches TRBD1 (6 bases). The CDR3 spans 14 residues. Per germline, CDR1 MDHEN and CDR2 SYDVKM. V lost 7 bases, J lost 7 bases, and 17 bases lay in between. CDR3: CASTGGGSGQPQHF. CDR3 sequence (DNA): TGTGCCAGCACTGGAGGGGGAAGTGGGCAGCCCCAGCATTTT.

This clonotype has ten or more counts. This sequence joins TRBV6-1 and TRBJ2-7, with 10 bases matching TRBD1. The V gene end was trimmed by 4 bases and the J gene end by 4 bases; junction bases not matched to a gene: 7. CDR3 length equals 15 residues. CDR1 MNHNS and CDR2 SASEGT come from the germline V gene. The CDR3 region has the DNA TGTGCCAGCAGTGCGTCCGGGACAGGGGATTACGAGCAGTACTTC. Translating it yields CASSASGTGDYEQYF.

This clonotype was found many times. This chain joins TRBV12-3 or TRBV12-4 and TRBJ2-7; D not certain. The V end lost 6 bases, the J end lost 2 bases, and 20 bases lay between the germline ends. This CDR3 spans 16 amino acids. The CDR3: CASSRGPQRPTYEQYF. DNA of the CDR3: TGTGCCAGCAGCCGTGGGCCGCAGAGACCCACCTACGAGCAGTACTTC.

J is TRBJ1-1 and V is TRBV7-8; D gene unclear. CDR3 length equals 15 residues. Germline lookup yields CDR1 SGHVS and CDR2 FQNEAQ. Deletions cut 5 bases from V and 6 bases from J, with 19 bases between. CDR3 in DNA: TGTGCCAGCAGCGACGAGAGTTTCGCTCGGCCTGAAGCTTTCTTT. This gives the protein CASSDESFARPEAFF.

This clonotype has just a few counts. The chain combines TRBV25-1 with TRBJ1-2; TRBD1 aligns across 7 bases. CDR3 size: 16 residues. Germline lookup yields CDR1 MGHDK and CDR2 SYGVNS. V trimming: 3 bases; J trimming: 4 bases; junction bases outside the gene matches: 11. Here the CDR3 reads CASSDVGGEFRYGYTF. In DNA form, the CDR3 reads TGTGCCAGCAGTGATGTAGGGGGCGAATTCCGCTATGGCTACACCTTC.

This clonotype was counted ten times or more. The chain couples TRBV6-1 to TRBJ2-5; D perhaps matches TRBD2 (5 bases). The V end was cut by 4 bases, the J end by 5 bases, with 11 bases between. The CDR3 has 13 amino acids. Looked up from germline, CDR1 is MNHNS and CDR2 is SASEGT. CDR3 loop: CASSVAGMETQYF. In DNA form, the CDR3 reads TGTGCCAGCAGTGTGGCCGGGATGGAGACCCAGTACTTC.

CDR3 sequence (DNA): TGTGCCAGCCGGGACCACACGCTCTACGAGCAGTACTTC. Its translation is CASRDHTLYEQYF. The rearrangement joins TRBV6-1 to TRBJ2-7; D is tentatively TRBD1 or TRBD2 (5 bases each). Trimming pared 8 bases from V and 3 bases from J, leaving 14 bases between. The CDR3 is made up of 13 amino acids. Germline-derived CDR1 and CDR2 are MNHNS and SASEGT.